This entry is about one TCR beta chain. This clone was recorded many times. Its binding antigen is unknown. No much larger clonotype is one base removed from it; base qualities were not supplied. TCR CDR3 regions were amplified from genomic DNA by multiplex PCR using the deep immunoSEQ assay. For each cell subset, the extracted genomic DNA was distributed evenly across all wells of several immunoSEQ 96-well plates, and each plate served as one replicate. For sorted subsets, roughly 200 ng of genomic DNA, equivalent to tens of thousands of T cell genomes, went into each replicate PCR. The purified libraries were quantified using a Qubit 3.0 fluorometer, sized with a Bioanalyzer 2100, and then quantified again using the KAPA Library Quantification kit. Every immunoSEQ 96-well plate was sequenced on a dedicated single-read 150-cycle Illumina NextSeq 550 flow cell. The paper's data handling went like this. Because only junctional sequences without quality scores were contained in the immunoSEQ output, filtering matching that applied to full-length reads could not be performed. Sequences were annotated with PyIR, a Python wrapper for IgBLAST v1.9, using IMGT germline references to assign V/J genes and CDR3. Any read was removed if the V/J assignment was weak (E-value above 1e-6), the CDR3 was missing, or the read contained stop codons, out-of-frame junctions, or ambiguous translated residues. V3J clonotypes were defined as sequences sharing the same inferred V gene, J gene, and CDR3 amino acid sequence. Percentage overlap between repertoires was calculated by dividing the number of shared unique clonotypes by the size of the smaller repertoire. RTK rarefaction, the Chao1 estimator, and Recon v2.1 estimates of unobserved clonotypes were used to assess repertoire richness. OLGA was used to compute generation probabilities for all TCRbeta clonotypes that the gDNA method yielded from a handful of donors. TCRdb stores this immuneACCESS table with in-frame sequences only. Part of the clones is absent; in the studies checked, under half of the shortfall reflects unresolved V genes, and no reason is known for the rest. D and trimming were read from the DNA, whereas the V and J calls and clone size are those reported in that table. The sample table shows 1 million to 1.2 million clones, and around 77% are seen once. Approximately 0.95% of the sample lies in the top ten.

This entry is derived from a study of shared clonotypes between healthy human individuals (TCRdb year 2020). General notes on the study: The cohort included three men and a couple of women between 18 and 49 years of age. Libraries were prepared and TCR repertoires were sequenced by different laboratories using diverse techniques, in order to increase sequencing depth and limit assay-specific biases. Leukapheresis yielded between about 0.94 and 9 billion PBMCs per donor. Blood TCR repertoires of roughly 5 healthy adults were deeply sequenced to estimate repertoire size and the extent of clonotype sharing between individuals. For each donor, CD4 naive and CD4 memory were each given three plates, CD8 naive was given two plates, and CD8 memory was given one plate. The paper as a whole reports these results and caveats: The small number of donors limited the genetic and exposure-history diversity represented. Sampling was restricted to blood, and TCR repertoires in tissues likely differ from the TCR repertoires found in blood. Across a handful of donors, around 5% of naive CD4, around 3.3% of naive CD8, about 2.3% of memory CD4, and roughly 0.41% of memory CD8 clonotypes were shared. Estimated clonotype richness was generally larger for naive than for memory subsets. Pairwise subsampling indicated that sequencing depth was expected to affect the degree of clonotype sharing among donors. Even with the large sequencing depth, rarefaction of the sorted-subset datasets indicated that sequencing was incomplete. Compared with non-shared clonotypes, clonotypes shared by all four sorted-subset donors had higher generation probabilities.

From the cysteine up to the phenylalanine, the CDR3 has a length of 14 residues. Only CDR3 DNA remains: 42 bases, in frame from the first base. The CDR1 and CDR2 encoded by the germline V gene are KGHSH and LQKENI. V is pared back by 3 bases and J by 1 base, with 9 bases lying between the germline termini. The donors were healthy, HIV-negative adults with no recently reported acute infections or vaccinations. Every donor was a Caucasian adult residing in Nashville, Tennessee, USA. CD4+ T cells were enriched by magnetic negative selection; naive cells were then positively selected on CD45RA, and the negative fraction formed the memory subset. Blood was collected by leukapheresis, and PBMCs were isolated by Ficoll-Histopaque density gradient centrifugation and then cryopreserved in liquid nitrogen vapor phase. Purity and quantity of every magnetically sorted T cell population were checked by analytical flow cytometry. Genomic DNA was isolated from every sorted fraction and measured by UV absorbance on a Nanodrop 2000c.

The chain is assembled from TRBV18 and TRBJ1-1, with the D gene not clear enough to name. Sequences were obtained from memory CD4+ T cells from PBMCs. The cell subset or site label here, explained by the study, means: CD45RA-negative fraction. The clonotype comes from a man between 18 and 35 years old in good health. Some clones in this sample may be carry-over from other donors' samples. DNA sequence: TGTGCCAGCTCACCGCAACAGTGGAACACTGAAGCTTTCTTT. The translation is CASSPQQWNTEAFF.